These 26 T cell receptor beta chains originate from one sample sequenced in a study of T-cell reconstitution after alpha-beta-depleted transplantation in children. Molecular barcoding with unique molecular identifiers was used for the TCRbeta library. TCRdb independently ran MiXCR on the PCR reads; one entry per CDR3 protein. The sample has around 110,000 distinct CDR3 sequences; 10% are singletons. Sample: PBMCs, taken before TCRalphabeta/CD19-depleted stem cell transplant. The origin of the receptors is a boy aged 2 to 9 with acute lymphoblastic leukemia, due to receive a stem cell transplant.

This clonotype appeared many times. The V gene is TRBV7-9, the J gene TRBJ2-7; TRBD1 matches at 8 bases. CDR3 length: 16 residues. With 4 bases clipped from V and 5 bases from J, the junction kept 13 bases outside the gene matches. Germline assignment: CDR1 SEHNR and CDR2 FQNEAQ (reference sequence). DNA of the CDR3: TGTGCCAGCAGCTCGACCAGGGGGCAAAGGATCGACGAGCAGTACTTC. The encoded protein is CASSSTRGQRIDEQYF.

The chain joins TRBV11-2 to TRBJ2-3; 12 bases are a match to TRBD2. The CDR3 contains 19 residues. V lost 6 bases, J lost 0 bases, and 13 bases stayed unmatched. CDR1 SGHAT and CDR2 FQNNGV come from the germline V gene. CDR3 sequence: CASSSPGLAGTSSTDTQYF. CDR3 in DNA: TGTGCCAGCAGTTCCCCGGGACTAGCGGGTACGAGTAGCACAGATACGCAGTATTTT.

This clonotype was picked up a small number of times. The genes are TRBV20-1 and TRBJ2-6, with 7 bases identical to TRBD2. The germline gives CDR1 DFQATT, CDR2 SNEGSKA (reference sequence). V lost 2 bases, J lost 0 bases, and 16 bases stayed unmatched. This CDR3 has 20 residues. In DNA, the CDR3 is TGCAGTGCTAGACTCACCTCACCTAGCGGAGAGAACTCTGGGGCCAACGTCCTGACTTTC. Translation gives CSARLTSPSGENSGANVLTF.

This clonotype appeared a few times. The J gene is TRBJ2-2, the V gene TRBV5-1; maybe TRBD1 (6 bases). Per the germline V gene, CDR1 is SGHRS and CDR2 is YFSETQ. The CDR3 is 17 amino acids. V was shortened by 3 bases and J by 5 bases, with 20 bases between the two germline ends. CDR3 DNA sequence: TGCGCCAGCAGCTCGATTTCCCCCGAGAGGGGGACCGGGGAGCTGTTTTTT. This translates into CASSSISPERGTGELFF. The whole variable domain, filled in from reference TRBV5-1 and TRBJ2-2, reads KAGVTQTPRYLIKTRGQQVTLSCSPISGHRSVSWYQQTPGQGLQFLFEYFSETQRNKGNFPGRFSGRQFSNSRSEMNVSTLELGDSALYLCASSSISPERGTGELFFGEGSRLTVL.

This chain joins TRBV6-5 and TRBJ2-3; D is undetermined. This CDR3 comprises 19 residues. Per germline, CDR1 MNHEY and CDR2 SVGAGI. V gave up 0 bases and J gave up 2 bases, with 21 bases separating them. The CDR3 reads CASSYSPSRVPTSTDTQYF. CDR3 bases: TGTGCCAGCAGTTACTCCCCCAGTAGAGTCCCGACTTCCACAGATACGCAGTATTTT.

The V gene is TRBV14, the J gene TRBJ2-1, with 7 bases aligning to TRBD2. Germline V lookup: CDR1 SGHDN, CDR2 FVKESK. Unmatched junction bases numbered 8, after V lost 4 bases and J lost 5 bases. The CDR3 has 15 residues. CDR3 nucleotides: TGTGCCAGCAGCCCGCCGGGACTAATCAACAATGAGCAGTTCTTC. Its translation is CASSPPGLINNEQFF.

The rearrangement joins TRBV7-9 to TRBJ2-1; 10 bases align to TRBD1. Germline loops: CDR1 SEHNR, CDR2 FQNEAQ (reference sequence). V dropped 3 bases and J dropped 8; count of bases not matched to a gene: 7. CDR3 size: 15 residues. In nucleotides, the CDR3 is TGTGCCAGCAGCTTTGGACAGGGGGTCTTGGATGAGCAGTTCTTC. Its protein product is CASSFGQGVLDEQFF.

In its sample, this clonotype was seen a few times. The rearrangement joins TRBV20-1 to TRBJ1-1; D gene uncertain. The CDR3 length is 12 residues. Trimming took 6 bases from V and 6 from J, leaving 14 bases between them. CDR1 and CDR2 (germline): DFQATT, SNEGSKA (reference sequence). CDR3 region: CSAIDGRPEAFF. CDR3 nucleotide sequence: TGCAGTGCGATAGACGGGAGGCCTGAAGCTTTCTTT.

In its sample, this clonotype was seen a few times. This chain connects TRBV3-1 to TRBJ2-7, with TRBD2 as a possible D gene (5 bases). The germline CDR1 and CDR2 sequences are LGHDT and YNNKEL (reference sequence). The CDR3 has 17 amino acids. Trimming removed 4 bases at V and 3 bases at J, with 22 bases between. CDR3: CASSRTDGKNAGYEQYF. The CDR3 coding sequence is TGTGCCAGCAGCCGGACGGACGGGAAAAATGCCGGCTACGAGCAGTACTTC.

This chain connects TRBV5-6 to TRBJ2-3; 7 bases align to TRBD2. With 1 base clipped from V and 8 bases from J, the junction kept 1 base outside the gene matches. The germline gives CDR1 SGHDT, CDR2 YYEEEE. The CDR3 extends over 12 amino acids. CDR3 bases: TGTGCCAGCAGCTTGAGGGAGGGTACGCAGTATTTT. It specifies CASSLREGTQYF. The entire variable domain, with the rest obtained from reference TRBV5-6 and TRBJ2-3, is as follows: DAGVTQSPTHLIKTRGQQVTLRCSPKSGHDTVSWYQQALGQGPQFIFQYYEEEERQRGNFPDRFSGHQFPNYSSELNVNALLLGDSALYLCASSLREGTQYFGPGTRLTVL.

V gene TRBV29-1 combines with J gene TRBJ2-7, with TRBD2 as a possible D gene (6 bases). Germline loops: CDR1 SQVTM, CDR2 ANQGSEA. This CDR3 spans 16 amino acids. V was cut by 1 base and J by 2 bases, with 18 bases left in between. This CDR3 is CSVEAPVFGGTYEQYF. The CDR3 DNA sequence: TGCAGCGTTGAAGCACCGGTGTTTGGGGGGACCTACGAGCAGTACTTC.

In its sample, this clonotype was seen a few times. The chain links TRBV20-1 to TRBJ2-5, with a possible D match to TRBD2 (6 bases). The V gene's germline CDR1 is DFQATT and CDR2 SNEGSKA (reference sequence). The CDR3 covers 13 residues. V was trimmed by 6 bases and J by 1 base, leaving 12 bases between them. This CDR3 reads CSAVGLFQETQYF. CDR3 bases: TGCAGTGCCGTGGGACTTTTCCAAGAGACCCAGTACTTC.

This clonotype was seen more than once but under ten times. This chain connects TRBV7-9 to TRBJ2-3, with TRBD2 as a possible D gene (5 bases). Per germline, CDR1 SEHNR and CDR2 FQNEAQ (reference sequence). The V and J ends lost 1 base and 2 bases respectively, with 13 bases between them. The CDR3 contains 16 residues. DNA of the CDR3: TGTGCCAGCAGCTTAGGGGTCGGGAAGGCCACAGATACGCAGTATTTT. Protein sequence: CASSLGVGKATDTQYF.

The chain joins TRBV20-1 to TRBJ1-2, with 8 bases fitting TRBD1. From germline, CDR1 is DFQATT and CDR2 SNEGSKA (reference sequence). Losses at the gene ends were 5 bases for V and 8 bases for J; bases not matched to a gene: 10. This CDR3 region has 13 residues. The CDR3 coding sequence is TGCAGTGCTTCACGACAGGGGTTGCGGGGCTACACCTTC. This codes for CSASRQGLRGYTF.

The chain combines TRBV5-1 with TRBJ2-4; D is possibly TRBD2 (6 bases). With 2 bases removed from V and 0 bases from J, the gap between germline ends came to 21 bases. CDR3 length equals 19 residues. Germline V gives CDR1 SGHRS, CDR2 YFSETQ. CDR3 nucleotides: TGCGCCAGCAGCTTAGGATCGGGAGTGACCGGGTTAGCCAAAAACATTCAGTACTTC. This translates into CASSLGSGVTGLAKNIQYF.

This clonotype has ten or more counts. The rearrangement links TRBV12-3 or TRBV12-4 to TRBJ2-1, with D perhaps assigned TRBD1 or TRBD2 (6 bases each). V lost 1 base, J lost 15 bases, and 16 bases lay in between. CDR3 length equals 13 residues. Here the CDR3 reads CASSLEVWGAAFF. The DNA of the CDR3 is TGTGCCAGCAGTTTAGAGGTCTGGGGGGCTGCGTTCTTC.

The gene calls are TRBV28 and TRBJ2-1, with D perhaps being TRBD1 or TRBD2 (5 bases each). The CDR3 is 17 amino acids. Trimming took 6 bases from V and 3 from J, leaving 21 bases between them. Germline assignment: CDR1 MDHEN and CDR2 SYDVKM. The CDR3 coding sequence is TGTGCCAGCAGCCTCCCCCGGGATTTGACAGACTACAATGAGCAGTTCTTC. This translates into CASSLPRDLTDYNEQFF.

This clonotype was observed a handful of times. This chain connects TRBV6-2 or TRBV6-3 to TRBJ2-7; no clear D. In germline, CDR1 is MNHEY, CDR2 SVGEGT. This CDR3 spans 13 amino acids. Trimming took off 2 bases at V and 4 bases at J, with 9 bases between the two ends. The CDR3 coding sequence is TGTGCCAGCAGTTACATCTTGGGGTACGAGCAGTACTTC. As protein: CASSYILGYEQYF.

The genes are TRBV20-1 and TRBJ1-1; tentative D call: TRBD1 (5 bases). V dropped 2 bases and J dropped 4 bases, with 5 bases sitting between them. The CDR3 totals 11 residues. Germline CDR1 is DFQATT and CDR2 is SNEGSKA (reference sequence). In DNA, the CDR3 is TGCAGTGCTAGACAGGGCACTGAAGCTTTCTTT. This sequence encodes CSARQGTEAFF.

The chain links TRBV6-1 to TRBJ1-2; 7 bases match TRBD1. This CDR3 comprises 12 residues. Germline CDR1 is MNHNS and CDR2 is SASEGT. V was pared by 8 bases and J by 4 bases, with 4 bases of the junction left unmatched. CDR3: CASDDRAYGYTF. CDR3 bases: TGTGCCAGCGACGACAGGGCCTATGGCTACACCTTC.

The rearrangement links TRBV5-1 to TRBJ2-6, with 7 bases matching TRBD1. The CDR3 covers 16 residues. V shed 1 base, J shed 2 bases, and the junction held 3 bases outside the gene matches. Germline CDR1 is SGHRS and CDR2 is YFSETQ. The CDR3 sequence: CASSLKTGTGANVLTF. The CDR3 DNA is TGCGCCAGCAGCTTGAAGACAGGGACTGGGGCCAACGTCCTGACTTTC.

The gene calls are TRBV28 and TRBJ2-7; 7 nucleotides match TRBD2. This CDR3 contains 13 residues. The germline CDR1 and CDR2 sequences are MDHEN and SYDVKM. The ends lost 6 bases at V and 5 bases at J; junction bases unmatched: 7. The CDR3 loop reads CASRRAGSNEQYF. The DNA of the CDR3 is TGTGCCAGCAGAAGAGCGGGAAGCAACGAGCAGTACTTC. Full variable domain (rest looked up from reference TRBV28 and TRBJ2-7): DVKVTQSSRYLVKRTGEKVFLECVQDMDHENMFWYRQDPGLGLRLIYFSYDVKMKEKGDIPEGYSVSREKKERFSLILESASTNQTSMYLCASRRAGSNEQYFGPGTRLTVT.

This clonotype occurred many times. This chain links TRBV7-9 with TRBJ1-2; TRBD1 matches at 10 bases. V shed 5 bases and J 4 bases; nucleotides not matched to a gene: 7. This CDR3 is built from 15 residues. CDR1 is SEHNR and CDR2 is FQNEAQ in the germline V gene (reference sequence). CDR3 sequence (DNA): TGTGCCAGCAGCGATTGGGGACAGGGGACCTATGGCTACACCTTC. It is translated as CASSDWGQGTYGYTF.

The chain links TRBV24-1 to TRBJ2-2, with D perhaps TRBD1 (5 bases). Germline CDR1 KGHDR, CDR2 SFDVKD. This CDR3 comprises 15 residues. Trimming pared 1 base from V and 1 base from J, leaving 6 bases between. The CDR3 is CATSDFQGNTGELFF. The CDR3 coding sequence is TGTGCCACCAGTGATTTTCAGGGGAACACCGGGGAGCTGTTTTTT.

This clonotype has a handful of counts. This sequence joins TRBV18 and TRBJ1-2; D gene unclear. Deletions cut 3 bases from V and 8 bases from J, with 16 bases between. Germline-derived CDR1 and CDR2 are KGHSH and LQKENI. The CDR3 contains 14 residues. The CDR3, as DNA: TGTGCCAGCTCACCGGATGGTAATACTATGGGCTACACCTTC. It specifies CASSPDGNTMGYTF.

This clonotype was detected ten times or more. This chain uses TRBV5-1 with TRBJ2-2; D possibly corresponds to TRBD2 (5 bases). The CDR3 is 13 residues long. Germline lookup yields CDR1 SGHRS and CDR2 YFSETQ. V lost 3 bases and J 6 bases, leaving 9 bases between the germline ends. CDR3 nucleotides: TGCGCCAGCAGCTCAGATAGCGCCGGGGAGCTGTTTTTT. Translated: CASSSDSAGELFF.